This T cell receptor beta chain derives from a study of blood T cell repertoires in COVID-19. Study overall: Sources were T cells, B-cell-depleted T cells, or PBMCs; the material itself was cDNA or gDNA.

Trimming pared 5 bases from V and 1 base from J, leaving 11 bases between. Germline loops: CDR1 SGHVS, CDR2 FQNEAQ. The CDR3 runs 15 residues. Assay used: immunoSEQ multiplex PCR; TCRdb lists only in-frame clones, some missing. The data contain about 280,000 clones, around 90% of them singletons. V and J are TRBV7-8 and TRBJ2-2, with TRBD2 as a possible D gene (5 bases). The sequence was obtained from a woman aged 50 to 60 who had recovered from COVID-19. Sequencing input: peripheral blood. The CDR3 nucleotides read TGTGCCAGCAGCCACGGAGGAGAGAACACCGGGGAGCTGTTTTTT. Protein: CASSHGGENTGELFF.